This passage covers 10 T cell receptor beta chains from one sample sequenced in a study of regulatory T cells in long-lasting Graves disease. Time point: newly diagnosed GD, antithyroid drugs for less than 3 months. PBMC RNA served as the TCR library source. Investigators prepared the TCR beta libraries by applying iRepertoire HTBI primers and Arm-PCR of CDR3 regions. TCRdb re-called the multiplex PCR reads with MiXCR, one entry per CDR3 protein. In the table there are 300,000 to 400,000 distinct CDR3 sequences, about 18% of which are singletons. The specimen was peripheral blood mononuclear cells (PBMCs), collected at new diagnosis, from a patient treated with antithyroid drugs. These TCRs come from a female donor with Graves disease.

This clonotype appeared many times. V usage is TRBV3-1 and J usage is TRBJ1-2; D gene ambiguous. CDR3 length: 15 amino acids. Germline CDR1 LGHDT, CDR2 YNNKEL (reference sequence). Trimming shortened V by 0 bases and J by 1 base, and 9 bases separated the two germline ends. The CDR3 DNA sequence: TGTGCCAGCAGCCAAGATAGGCGGATTAACTATGGCTACACCTTC. Protein: CASSQDRRINYGYTF.

As concerns this clonotype: This could be a read error, since a much larger clone is one nucleotide away. This chain uses TRBV20-1 with TRBJ2-5, with TRBD2 matching 9 bases. Germline V gives CDR1 DFQATT, CDR2 SNEGSKA (reference sequence). CDR3 length: 13 amino acids. The chain's CDR3 is CSVAGGPGETRYF. The CDR3 DNA sequence: TGCAGTGTTGCGGGAGGGCCGGGAGAGACCCGGTACTTC.

This clonotype was seen ten or more times. V gene TRBV6-1 combines with J gene TRBJ2-5, with D perhaps TRBD2 (7 bases). Germline lookup yields CDR1 MNHNS and CDR2 SASEGT. The CDR3 length is 15 residues. The germline V and J ends were trimmed by 6 bases and 3 bases, with 17 bases remaining between them. This CDR3 is CASSRSGGREETQYF. The DNA for the CDR3 is TGTGCCAGCAGCCGCTCGGGGGGCCGGGAAGAGACCCAGTACTTC.

In this sample, this clonotype turned up many times. CDR3 DNA: TGTGCCAGCAGCTTGAGGATGGCCTACAATGAGCAGTTCTTC. Translation gives CASSLRMAYNEQFF. The gene calls are TRBV11-3 and TRBJ2-1; D call uncertain. Between the trimmed V and J ends, which lost 3 bases and 2 bases, there was a span of 8 bases. This CDR3 is built from 14 residues. Germline V gives CDR1 SGHNT, CDR2 YENEEA.

The chain joins TRBV10-3 to TRBJ1-2; 9 bases are shared with TRBD1. This CDR3 comprises 14 residues. Germline V gene lookup returns CDR1 ENHRY and CDR2 SYGVKD. Trimming took 3 bases from V and 5 from J; bases not matched to a gene: 4. The CDR3 is CAISEGDRVYGYTF. The CDR3 bases are TGTGCCATCAGTGAAGGGGACAGGGTATATGGCTACACCTTC.

This clonotype appeared many times. The rearrangement uses TRBV28 and TRBJ1-1; weak D call: TRBD1 (6 bases). The CDR3 totals 18 residues. Trimming removed 1 base from V and 1 base from J, with 19 bases in between. CDR1 MDHEN and CDR2 SYDVKM come from the germline V gene. The CDR3 loop is CASSLSRWGAKENTEAFF. CDR3 DNA sequence: TGTGCCAGCAGTTTATCAAGGTGGGGGGCAAAGGAGAACACTGAAGCTTTCTTT.

Points on this clonotype: A much larger clone is a single base away; this may be a read error. The J gene is TRBJ1-2, the V gene TRBV11-2, with TRBD1 matching 9 bases. The trim removed 5 bases at V and 4 bases at J, leaving 14 bases unmatched. Germline lookup yields CDR1 SGHAT and CDR2 FQNNGV. CDR3 length: 17 residues. The CDR3 sequence: CASSPRGGTGRSYGYTF. As DNA, the CDR3 is TGTGCCAGCAGCCCGAGGGGGGGGACAGGGCGATCCTATGGCTACACCTTC.

This clonotype was recorded at least ten times. V usage is TRBV19 and J usage is TRBJ1-2, with a possible D match to TRBD1 (5 bases). The CDR3 is made up of 13 amino acids. Germline CDR1 reads LNHDA; CDR2 reads SQIVND (reference sequence). V gave up 5 bases and J gave up 8 bases, with 15 bases separating them. The CDR3 spells CASSPGRAKGYTF. In nucleotides, the CDR3 is TGTGCCAGTAGTCCGGGCAGGGCAAAAGGCTACACCTTC.

Only a few counts were recorded for this clonotype. The rearrangement links TRBV6-2 or TRBV6-3 to TRBJ2-1, with D perhaps TRBD1 (5 bases). Germline-derived CDR1 and CDR2 are MNHEY and SVGEGT. There are 15 residues in the CDR3. Deletions cut 6 bases from V and 3 bases from J, with 15 bases between. This CDR3 reads CASRDNRIHYNEQFF. For the CDR3, the DNA is TGTGCCAGCAGAGATAACAGGATCCACTACAATGAGCAGTTCTTC.

Ten or more counts support this clonotype. The V and J genes are TRBV10-3 and TRBJ2-7; 8 positions agree with TRBD1. The CDR3 is 16 residues long. Trimming took 3 bases from V and 0 from J; bases not matched to a gene: 7. The V gene's germline CDR1 is ENHRY and CDR2 SYGVKD. DNA of the CDR3: TGTGCCATCAGTGAAACCGGACAGGGCGGCTCCTACGAGCAGTACTTC. Translated, it gives CAISETGQGGSYEQYF.